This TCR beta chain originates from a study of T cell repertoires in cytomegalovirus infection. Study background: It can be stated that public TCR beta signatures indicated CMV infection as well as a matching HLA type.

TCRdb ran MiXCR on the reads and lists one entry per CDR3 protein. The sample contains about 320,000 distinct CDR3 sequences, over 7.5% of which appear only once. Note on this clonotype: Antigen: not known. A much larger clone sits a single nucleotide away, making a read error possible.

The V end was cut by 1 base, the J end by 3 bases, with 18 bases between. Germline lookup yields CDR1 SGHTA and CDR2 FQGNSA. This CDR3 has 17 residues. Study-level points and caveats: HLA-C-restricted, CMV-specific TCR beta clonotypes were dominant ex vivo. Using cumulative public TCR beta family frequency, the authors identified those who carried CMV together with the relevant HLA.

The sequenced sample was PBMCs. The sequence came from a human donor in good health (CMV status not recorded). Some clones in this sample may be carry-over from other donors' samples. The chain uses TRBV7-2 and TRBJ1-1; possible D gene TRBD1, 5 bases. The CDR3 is CASSLDLRTIGDTEAFF. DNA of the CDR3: TGTGCCAGCAGCTTAGATTTACGTACGATAGGGGACACTGAAGCTTTCTTT. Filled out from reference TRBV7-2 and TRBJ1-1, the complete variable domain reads GAGVSQSPSNKVTEKGKDVELRCDPISGHTALYWYRQSLGQGLEFLIYFQGNSAPDKSGLPSDRFSAERTGGSVSTLTIQRTQQEDSAVYLCASSLDLRTIGDTEAFFGQGTRLTVV.